What follows is one T cell receptor beta chain and its context. Its antigen is not identified. This sample is drawn from a study of identical twins. All donors were healthy Caucasians. Template switching added a universal primer site; cDNA carried unique molecular identifiers. MiXCR, applied by TCRdb to the 5' RACE reads, yields one record per CDR3 protein. This table holds fewer than 650,000 distinct CDR3 sequences, roughly 7.2% found once. Study results and limitations: It was possible that invariant MAIT and iNKT cells partly confounded the zero-insertion analyses.

This CDR3 is built from 13 residues. With 5 bases clipped from V and 5 bases from J, the junction kept 1 base outside the gene matches. The same data also went into a second study, on yellow fever vaccine responses in identical twins. That source reports: Reportedly, the response of twins' T cells to the vaccine seemed partly convergent, partly personalized.

The specimen was PBMCs. This rearrangement joins TRBV12-3 or TRBV12-4 to TRBJ2-1; 9 bases are shared with TRBD2. The receptor was isolated from a woman aged 18 to 35 in good health. The CDR3 region is CASSGLANNEQFF. CDR3 bases: TGTGCCAGCAGTGGACTAGCGAACAATGAGCAGTTCTTC.